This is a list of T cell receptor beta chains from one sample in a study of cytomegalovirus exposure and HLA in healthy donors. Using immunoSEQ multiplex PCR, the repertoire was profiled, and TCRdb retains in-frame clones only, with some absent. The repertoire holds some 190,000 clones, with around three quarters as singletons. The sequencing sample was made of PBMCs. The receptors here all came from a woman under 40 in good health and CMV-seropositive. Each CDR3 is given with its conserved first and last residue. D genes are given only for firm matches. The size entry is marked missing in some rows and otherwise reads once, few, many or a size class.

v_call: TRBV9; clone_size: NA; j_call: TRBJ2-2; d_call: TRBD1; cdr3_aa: CASSVGGGGTGELFF; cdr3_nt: TGTGCCAGCAGCGTAGGAGGGGGCGGCACCGGGGAGCTGTTTTTT
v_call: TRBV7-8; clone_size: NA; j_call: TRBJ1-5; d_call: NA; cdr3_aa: CASSPGGVNQPQHF; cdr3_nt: TGTGCCAGCAGCCCCGGAGGAGTGAATCAGCCCCAGCATTTT
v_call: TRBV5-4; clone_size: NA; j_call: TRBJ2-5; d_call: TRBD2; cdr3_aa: CASSFGGGAETQYF; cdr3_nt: TGTGCCAGCAGCTTTGGCGGGGGGGCAGAGACCCAGTACTTC
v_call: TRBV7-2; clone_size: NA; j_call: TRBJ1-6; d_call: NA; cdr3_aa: CASSSVPGPHSPLHF; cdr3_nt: TGTGCCAGCAGCTCAGTCCCGGGTCCCCATTCACCCCTCCACTTT
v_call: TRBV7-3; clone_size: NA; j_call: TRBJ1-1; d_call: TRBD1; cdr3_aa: CASSRQGNTEAFF; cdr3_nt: TGTGCCAGCAGCCGACAGGGGAACACTGAAGCTTTCTTT
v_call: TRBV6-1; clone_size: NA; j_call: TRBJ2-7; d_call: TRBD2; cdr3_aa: CASSEGASSGGPDEQYF; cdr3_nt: TGTGCCAGCAGTGAAGGGGCCTCTAGCGGGGGGCCGGACGAGCAGTACTTC
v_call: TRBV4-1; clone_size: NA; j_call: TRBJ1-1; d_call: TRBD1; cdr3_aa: CASSLGRLGQVNTEAFF; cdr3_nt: TGCGCCAGCAGTCTGGGCCGTTTGGGACAGGTGAACACTGAAGCTTTCTTT
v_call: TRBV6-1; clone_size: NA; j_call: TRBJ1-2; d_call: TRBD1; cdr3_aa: CASSEAQGAYGYTF; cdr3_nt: TGTGCCAGCAGTGAAGCGCAGGGGGCCTATGGCTACACCTTC
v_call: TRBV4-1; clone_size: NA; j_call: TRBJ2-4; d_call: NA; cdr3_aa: CASGGGSAKNIQYF; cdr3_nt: TGCGCCAGCGGTGGGGGGTCTGCCAAAAACATTCAGTACTTC
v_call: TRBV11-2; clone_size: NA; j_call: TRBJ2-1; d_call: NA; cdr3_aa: CASRRGGVMADEQFF; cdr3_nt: TGTGCCAGCAGACGAGGTGGAGTGATGGCAGATGAGCAGTTCTTC
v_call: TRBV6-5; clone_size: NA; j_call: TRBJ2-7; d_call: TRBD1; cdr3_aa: CASFRDREGEQYF; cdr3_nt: TGTGCCAGCTTCCGGGACAGGGAGGGCGAGCAGTACTTC
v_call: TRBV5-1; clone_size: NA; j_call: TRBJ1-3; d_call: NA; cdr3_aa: CASSQTAVSGNTIYF; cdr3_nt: TGCGCCAGCAGCCAAACAGCCGTCTCTGGAAACACCATATATTTT
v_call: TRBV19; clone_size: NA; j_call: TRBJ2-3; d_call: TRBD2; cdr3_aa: CASRETSGGGNTQYF; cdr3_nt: TGTGCCAGTAGGGAAACTAGCGGGGGGGGGAATACGCAGTATTTT
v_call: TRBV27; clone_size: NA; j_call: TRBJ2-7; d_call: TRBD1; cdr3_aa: CASSVDRGHSYEQYF; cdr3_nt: TGTGCCAGCAGTGTGGACAGGGGGCACTCCTACGAGCAGTACTTC
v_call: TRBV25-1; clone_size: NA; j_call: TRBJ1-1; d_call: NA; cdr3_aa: CASSRVNTEAFF; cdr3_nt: TGTGCCAGCAGTCGGGTGAACACTGAAGCTTTCTTT
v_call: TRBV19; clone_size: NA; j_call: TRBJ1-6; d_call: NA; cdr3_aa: CASSPTGNSPLHF; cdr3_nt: TGTGCCAGTAGCCCCACAGGGAATTCACCCCTCCACTTT
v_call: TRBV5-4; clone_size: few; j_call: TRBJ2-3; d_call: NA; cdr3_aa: CASSRPERSTDTQYF; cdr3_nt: TGTGCCAGCAGCCGCCCGGAGCGGAGCACAGATACGCAGTATTTT
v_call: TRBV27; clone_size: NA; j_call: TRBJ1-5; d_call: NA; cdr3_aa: CASSLWGGGRGPQHF; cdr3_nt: TGTGCCAGCAGTTTATGGGGCGGTGGGAGGGGGCCCCAGCATTTT
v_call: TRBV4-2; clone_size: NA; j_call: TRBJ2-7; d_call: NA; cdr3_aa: CASSQGNSPSYEQYF; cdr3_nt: TGTGCCAGCAGCCAAGGAAATAGCCCCTCCTACGAGCAGTACTTC
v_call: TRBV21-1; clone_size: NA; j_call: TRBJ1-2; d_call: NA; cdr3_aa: CASLEAAPFYGYTF; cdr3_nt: TGTGCCAGCCTCGAAGCGGCGCCCTTCTATGGCTACACCTTC
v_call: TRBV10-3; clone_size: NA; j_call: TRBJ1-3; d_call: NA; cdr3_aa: CAISEHTSSGNTIYF; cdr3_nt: TGTGCCATCAGTGAGCATACAAGCTCTGGAAACACCATATATTTT
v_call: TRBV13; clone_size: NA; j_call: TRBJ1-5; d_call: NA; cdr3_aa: CASSSQGGEPQHF; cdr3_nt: TGTGCCAGCAGCTCGCAGGGAGGAGAGCCCCAGCATTTT
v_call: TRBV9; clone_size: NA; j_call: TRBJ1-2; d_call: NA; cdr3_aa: CASSVGRAYGYTF; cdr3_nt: TGTGCCAGCAGCGTAGGCAGGGCCTATGGCTACACCTTC
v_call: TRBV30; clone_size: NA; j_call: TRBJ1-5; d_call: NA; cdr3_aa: CAWVPGTHNQPQHF; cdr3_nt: TGTGCCTGGGTTCCCGGGACTCACAATCAGCCCCAGCATTTT
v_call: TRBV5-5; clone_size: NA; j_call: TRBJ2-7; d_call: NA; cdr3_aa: CASSRSAIALSEYEQYF; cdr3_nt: TGTGCCAGCAGCCGGTCTGCCATCGCCCTATCTGAGTACGAGCAGTACTTC
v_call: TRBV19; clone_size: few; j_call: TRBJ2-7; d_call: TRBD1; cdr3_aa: CASSIGDRAEQYF; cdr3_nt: TGTGCCAGTAGTATTGGGGACAGGGCCGAGCAGTACTTC
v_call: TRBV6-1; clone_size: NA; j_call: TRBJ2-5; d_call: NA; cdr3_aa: CASSEGDTQETQYF; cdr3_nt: TGTGCCAGCAGTGAAGGGGACACCCAAGAGACCCAGTACTTC
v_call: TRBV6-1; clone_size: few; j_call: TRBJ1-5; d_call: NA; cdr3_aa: CASSEAADQPQHF; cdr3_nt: TGTGCCAGCAGTGAAGCGGCCGATCAGCCCCAGCATTTT
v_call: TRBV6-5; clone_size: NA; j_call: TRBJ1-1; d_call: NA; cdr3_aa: CASGDGGEAFF; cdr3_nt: TGTGCCAGCGGGGATGGGGGGGAAGCTTTCTTT
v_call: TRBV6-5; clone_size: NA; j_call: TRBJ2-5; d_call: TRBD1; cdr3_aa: CASCGQGEETQYF; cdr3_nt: TGTGCCAGCTGCGGACAGGGGGAAGAGACCCAGTACTTC
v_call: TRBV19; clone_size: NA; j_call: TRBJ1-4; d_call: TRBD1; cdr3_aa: CASSANRGAAEKLFF; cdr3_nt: TGTGCCAGTAGTGCGAACAGGGGTGCGGCGGAAAAACTGTTTTTT
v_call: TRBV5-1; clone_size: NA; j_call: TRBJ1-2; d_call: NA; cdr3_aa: CASSLTVGQGAYGYTF; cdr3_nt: TGCGCCAGCAGCTTGACCGTGGGGCAGGGTGCCTATGGCTACACCTTC
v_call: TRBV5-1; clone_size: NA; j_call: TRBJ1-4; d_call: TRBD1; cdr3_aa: CASSSGQVDEKLFF; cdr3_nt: TGCGCCAGCAGCTCTGGACAGGTTGACGAAAAACTGTTTTTT
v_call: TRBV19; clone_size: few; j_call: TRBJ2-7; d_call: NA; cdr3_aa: CATRDSYEQYF; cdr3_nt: TGTGCCACCCGGGATTCCTACGAGCAGTACTTC
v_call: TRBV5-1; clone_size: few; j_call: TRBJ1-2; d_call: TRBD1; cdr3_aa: CASSADRVDYGYTF; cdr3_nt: TGCGCCAGCAGCGCGGACAGGGTTGACTATGGCTACACCTTC
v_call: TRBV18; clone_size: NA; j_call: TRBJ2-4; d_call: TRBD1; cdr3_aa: CASSTGRGQGSKNIQYF; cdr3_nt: TGTGCCAGCTCAACCGGTAGGGGACAGGGATCGAAAAACATTCAGTACTTC
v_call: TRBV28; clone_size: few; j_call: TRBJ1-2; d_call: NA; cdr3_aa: CASSYPRGAGYTF; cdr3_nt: TGTGCCAGCAGTTACCCCCGGGGGGCCGGCTACACCTTC
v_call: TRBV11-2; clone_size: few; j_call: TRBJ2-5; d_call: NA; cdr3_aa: CASSLEGRGGETQYF; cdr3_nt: TGTGCCAGCAGCTTAGAGGGCAGGGGAGGGGAGACCCAGTACTTC
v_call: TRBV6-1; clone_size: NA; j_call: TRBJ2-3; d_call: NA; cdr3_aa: CASSERGLTSTDTQYF; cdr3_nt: TGTGCCAGCAGTGAAAGGGGCCTAACTAGCACAGATACGCAGTATTTT
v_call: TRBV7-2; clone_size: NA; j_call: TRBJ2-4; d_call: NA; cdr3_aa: CASSLAPGGPKNIQYF; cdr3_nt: TGTGCCAGCAGCTTAGCGCCAGGGGGGCCCAAAAACATTCAGTACTTC
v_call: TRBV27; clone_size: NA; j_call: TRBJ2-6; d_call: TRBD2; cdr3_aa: CASSFGGTGANVLTF; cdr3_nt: TGTGCCAGCAGTTTCGGGGGGACTGGGGCCAACGTCCTGACTTTC